The text below deals with one T cell receptor beta chain. Its antigen remains unidentified. After removal of 1 base from V and 4 bases from J, the junction contained 3 bases not matched to a gene. This CDR3 spans 15 amino acids. Germline V CDR1 and CDR2: SEHNR, FQNEAQ (reference sequence). This sample stems from a study of T cell repertoires in cytomegalovirus infection. Turning to the study itself: Indications came from public TCR beta signatures; they pointed to CMV infection and to a matching HLA type. Study results and caveats: Individuals carrying CMV plus the relevant HLA were identified by cumulative frequency of public TCR beta families. HLA-C-restricted CMV-specific TCR beta clonotypes prevailed in the ex vivo response.

TCRdb re-derived calls from the reads in MiXCR, one entry per CDR3 protein. The sample includes some 100,000 distinct CDR3 sequences, more than 20% of them seen just once. The gene calls are TRBV7-9 and TRBJ1-1, with 10 bases that match TRBD1. The specimen was CD8+ T cells from PBMCs. This sequence originates from a human donor in good health (CMV status not recorded). Some clones in this sample may be carry-over from other donors' samples. In DNA, the CDR3 is TGTGCCAGCAGCTTAGAGACAGGGGGCAGCACTGAAGCTTTCTTT. It encodes CASSLETGGSTEAFF. Full variable domain (rest looked up from reference TRBV7-9 and TRBJ1-1): DTGVSQNPRHKITKRGQNVTFRCDPISEHNRLYWYRQTLGQGPEFLTYFQNEAQLEKSRLLSDRFSAERPKGSFSTLEIQRTEQGDSAMYLCASSLETGGSTEAFFGQGTRLTVV.